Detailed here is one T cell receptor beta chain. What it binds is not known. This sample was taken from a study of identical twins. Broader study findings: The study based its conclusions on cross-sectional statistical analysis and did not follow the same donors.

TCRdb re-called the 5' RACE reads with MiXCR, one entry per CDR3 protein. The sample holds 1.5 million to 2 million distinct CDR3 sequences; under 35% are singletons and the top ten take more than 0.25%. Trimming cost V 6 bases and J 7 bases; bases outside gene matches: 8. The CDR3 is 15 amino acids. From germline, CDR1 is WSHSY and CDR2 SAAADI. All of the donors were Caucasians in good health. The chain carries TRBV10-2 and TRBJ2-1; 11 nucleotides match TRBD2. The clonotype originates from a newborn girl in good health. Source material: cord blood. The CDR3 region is CASRLAGGEVNEQFF. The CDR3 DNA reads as TGCGCCAGCAGGCTAGCGGGGGGTGAGGTGAATGAGCAGTTCTTC.